These 24 T cell receptor beta chains originate from one sample sequenced in a study of vaccination effects on CD4 cells after COVID-19. Libraries were prepared by immunoSEQ multiplex PCR; TCRdb keeps only in-frame clonotypes and omits some of them. The table records around 30,000 clones, roughly 70% of them present only once. Pools of viral peptides were used by the ViraFEST assay to expand antigen-specific CD4+ T cells ahead of sequencing. Isolation of CD4+ T cells took place after approximately 10 days of culture. Participants were given two doses of BNT162b2 or mRNA-1273 vaccine. These receptors lack a known antigen. This sample comprised CD4+ T cells from PBMCs cultured with HCoV-NL63 spike peptides, obtained after COVID-19 vaccination. The receptors come from a human donor who received a COVID-19 vaccine.

The rearrangement uses TRBV5-8 and TRBJ1-2; D ambiguous. Germline CDR1 is SGHTS and CDR2 is YDEGEE. This CDR3 contains 13 residues. The germline V and J ends were trimmed by 4 bases and 2 bases, with 9 bases remaining between them. CDR3 sequence (DNA): TGTGCCAGCAGCGCAGGACGGAACTATGGCTACACCTTC. It yields the protein CASSAGRNYGYTF.

The rearrangement joins TRBV2 to TRBJ2-7, with TRBD1 matching 7 bases. Germline V gene sequence: CDR1 SNHLY, CDR2 FYNNEI. Trimming took 8 bases from V and 3 from J; bases not matched to a gene: 13. This CDR3 comprises 15 residues. The CDR3 spells CASRETAGTVYEQYF. In nucleotides, the CDR3 is TGTGCCAGCCGAGAGACAGCTGGGACAGTCTACGAGCAGTACTTC.

CDR3 in DNA: TGCGCCAGCAGCGCGGAATTGGAGACCCAGTACTTC. As protein: CASSAELETQYF. This chain joins TRBV5-1 and TRBJ2-5; D unresolved. Trimming pared 4 bases from V and 5 bases from J, leaving 9 bases between. CDR3 length equals 12 residues. Germline V gene data show CDR1 as SGHRS and CDR2 as YFSETQ.

V usage is TRBV6-5 and J usage is TRBJ2-2; D remains ambiguous. The CDR3 is 13 residues long. Trimming stripped 8 bases from V and 6 bases from J, with 13 bases between. Per the germline V gene, CDR1 is MNHEY and CDR2 is SVGAGI. As DNA, the CDR3 is TGTGCCAGCGGGTGGGTGTATCCCGGGGAGCTGTTTTTT. Protein sequence: CASGWVYPGELFF.

The V gene is TRBV2, the J gene TRBJ1-1, with D maybe TRBD1 (5 bases). This CDR3 is 12 amino acids long. V lost 11 bases, J lost 4 bases, and 14 bases lay in between. Germline V CDR1 and CDR2: SNHLY, FYNNEI. The CDR3 spells CAVPQGPTEAFF. CDR3 in DNA: TGTGCCGTACCGCAGGGTCCCACTGAAGCTTTCTTT.

The chain is built from TRBV7-9 and TRBJ2-7, with 8 bases lining up with TRBD1. V shed 6 bases and J 1 base; nucleotides not matched to a gene: 5. Per germline, CDR1 SEHNR and CDR2 FQNEAQ (reference sequence). This CDR3 spans 14 amino acids. The CDR3 coding sequence is TGTGCCAGCAGAACAGGGGGACCATCCTACGAGCAGTACTTC. Protein sequence: CASRTGGPSYEQYF.

This rearrangement joins TRBV14 to TRBJ1-4; D might be TRBD1 (6 bases). This CDR3 is built from 16 residues. Germline-derived CDR1 and CDR2 are SGHDN and FVKESK. V lost 3 bases, J lost 7 bases, and 18 bases lay in between. The CDR3 DNA is TGTGCCAGCAGCCATTACGGACAGATCTTCAGTGAAAAACTGTTTTTT. Protein product: CASSHYGQIFSEKLFF.

This chain uses TRBV14 with TRBJ1-2; D gene ambiguous. V lost 4 bases, J lost 8 bases, and 14 bases lay in between. The germline CDR1 and CDR2 sequences are SGHDN and FVKESK. There are 13 residues in the CDR3. Here the CDR3 DNA reads TGTGCCAGCAGCCCGTCTGGTCCCGGGGGCTACACCTTC. Its protein is CASSPSGPGGYTF.

V is TRBV19 and J is TRBJ2-3; 7 nucleotides align to TRBD2. Germline V gene data show CDR1 as LNHDA and CDR2 as SQIVND (reference sequence). Germline trimming cut 9 bases from V and 2 bases from J; bases unmatched to any gene: 11. The CDR3 sequence is 15 residues long. The CDR3 bases are TGTGCCAGCCGATCTTCGGGACTATACACAGATACGCAGTATTTT. This codes for CASRSSGLYTDTQYF.

The chain uses TRBV5-6 and TRBJ2-5; D perhaps matches TRBD2 (5 bases). CDR1 and CDR2 from the germline V gene are SGHDT and YYEEEE. Trimming took off 4 bases at V and 1 base at J, with 8 bases between the two ends. This CDR3 has 13 residues. The CDR3 DNA reads TGTGCCAGCAGCCCAGGACTCCAAGAGACCCAGTACTTC. Translation gives CASSPGLQETQYF.

This clone was observed a few times. The chain employs TRBV20-1 and TRBJ2-1; D gene uncertain. The V end was cut by 3 bases, the J end by 0 bases, with 6 bases between. The CDR3 loop spans 13 amino acids. Germline CDR1 and CDR2: DFQATT and SNEGSKA (reference sequence). CDR3 nucleotide sequence: TGCAGTGCTAGTCCTCCCTCCTACAATGAGCAGTTCTTC. This gives the protein CSASPPSYNEQFF.

The chain joins TRBV7-2 to TRBJ1-6; D unclear. Germline V gene data show CDR1 as SGHTA and CDR2 as FQGNSA. The length of the CDR3 is 16 residues. V was shortened by 6 bases and J by 0 bases, with 12 bases between the two germline ends. CDR3 amino acids: CASRERGSSYNSPLHF. CDR3 in DNA: TGTGCCAGCAGGGAGAGAGGTAGCTCCTATAATTCACCCCTCCACTTT.

The rearrangement uses TRBV29-1 and TRBJ1-1; D is perhaps TRBD1 (6 bases). Germline V gives CDR1 SQVTM, CDR2 ANQGSEA. Trimming took off 7 bases at V and 0 bases at J, with 6 bases between the two ends. The CDR3 is 11 residues long. The CDR3 is CSGTVNTEAFF. In nucleotides, the CDR3 is TGCAGCGGGACAGTGAACACTGAAGCTTTCTTT.

The chain couples TRBV5-4 to TRBJ1-1; a weak D match, TRBD1 (6 bases). CDR3 length equals 17 residues. Germline CDR1 SGHNT, CDR2 YYREEE (reference sequence). Trimming took 4 bases from V and 4 from J, leaving 23 bases between them. CDR3 region: CASSPPGAGKVGTEAFF. The CDR3 coding sequence is TGTGCCAGCAGCCCCCCGGGGGCAGGGAAAGTCGGCACTGAAGCTTTCTTT.

The chain carries TRBV7-9 and TRBJ2-1; the D gene could be TRBD1 or TRBD2 (5 bases each). The CDR3 runs to 18 residues. Trimming pared 4 bases from V and 6 bases from J, leaving 25 bases between. In germline, CDR1 is SEHNR, CDR2 FQNEAQ (reference sequence). The CDR3 spells CASSSRGARGWARNEQFF. The DNA of the CDR3 is TGTGCCAGCAGCTCACGAGGGGCGCGCGGGTGGGCGCGCAATGAGCAGTTCTTC.

The chain couples TRBV27 to TRBJ2-7, with 7 bases lining up with TRBD2. J was trimmed by 0 bases and V by 5 bases; bases with no gene match: 4. Per germline, CDR1 MNHEY and CDR2 SMNVEV (reference sequence). The length of the CDR3 is 14 residues. CDR3 amino acids: CASSKAGLSYEQYF. CDR3 coding DNA: TGTGCCAGCAGTAAAGCGGGACTCTCCTACGAGCAGTACTTC.

This clone was observed a few times. This chain connects TRBV5-1 to TRBJ1-5, with a possible D match to TRBD1 (5 bases). Germline V gene lookup returns CDR1 SGHRS and CDR2 YFSETQ. Between the trimmed V and J ends, which lost 1 base and 4 bases, there was a span of 9 bases. CDR3 size: 14 residues. The CDR3 spells CASSLSGLNQPQHF. Here the CDR3 DNA reads TGCGCCAGCAGCTTGTCAGGGTTGAATCAGCCCCAGCATTTT.

The chain carries TRBV15 and TRBJ1-1, with a possible D match to TRBD1 (5 bases). The V gene's germline CDR1 is LNHNV and CDR2 YYDKDF (reference sequence). The CDR3 sequence is 16 residues long. Trimming pared 3 bases from V and 0 bases from J, leaving 14 bases between. The CDR3, as DNA: TGTGCCACCAGCAGTCCTCAGGGAATGATGAACACTGAAGCTTTCTTT. This sequence encodes CATSSPQGMMNTEAFF.

V and J are TRBV6-5 and TRBJ2-2; 10 nucleotides agree with TRBD1. The CDR3 consists of 15 residues. Germline-derived CDR1 and CDR2 are MNHEY and SVGAGI. Germline trimming cut 7 bases from V and 3 bases from J; bases unmatched to any gene: 5. The CDR3 DNA follows: TGTGCCAGCAAACGAGACAGGGGGCACACCGGGGAGCTGTTTTTT. This codes for CASKRDRGHTGELFF.

V is TRBV5-4 and J is TRBJ2-1; 11 nucleotides line up with TRBD2. CDR3 length: 16 amino acids. In germline, CDR1 is SGHNT, CDR2 YYREEE (reference sequence). V gave up 4 bases and J gave up 4 bases; unmatched junction bases: 7. The CDR3 DNA reads as TGTGCCAGCAGCGTCGTAGCGGGAGGGATTTACAATGAGCAGTTCTTC. This gives the protein CASSVVAGGIYNEQFF.

This clone was counted a few times. The chain carries TRBV2 and TRBJ1-3; 8 positions match TRBD1. From germline, CDR1 is SNHLY and CDR2 FYNNEI. The CDR3 is made up of 12 amino acids. V dropped 7 bases and J dropped 6; count of bases not matched to a gene: 2. The CDR3 region is CASMGQANTIYF. The CDR3 DNA is TGTGCCAGCATGGGACAGGCAAACACCATATATTTT.

The gene calls are TRBV6-5 and TRBJ1-4; D uncertain. V lost 6 bases to trimming and J lost 8 bases, with 13 bases between them. There are 13 residues in the CDR3. Germline V lookup: CDR1 MNHEY, CDR2 SVGAGI. The CDR3 coding sequence is TGTGCCAGCAGGCAGACGGACTGGGAAAAACTGTTTTTT. It codes for CASRQTDWEKLFF.

The rearrangement links TRBV7-2 to TRBJ1-3; maybe TRBD1 (5 bases). CDR3 length: 14 amino acids. Germline CDR1 SGHTA, CDR2 FQGNSA. The V end was cut by 7 bases, the J end by 7 bases, with 17 bases between. Here the CDR3 reads CASIRGGSLNTIYF. The CDR3 DNA is TGTGCCAGCATTCGCGGGGGGTCCCTCAACACCATATATTTT. Supplemented by reference TRBV7-2 and TRBJ1-3, the full variable domain reads GAGVSQSPSNKVTEKGKDVELRCDPISGHTALYWYRQSLGQGLEFLIYFQGNSAPDKSGLPSDRFSAERTGGSVSTLTIQRTQQEDSAVYLCASIRGGSLNTIYFGEGSWLTVV.

The chain couples TRBV6-4 to TRBJ1-5, with D possibly TRBD1 on 6 matching bases. The germline V gene has CDR1 MRHNA and CDR2 SNTAGT. The V end was cut by 3 bases, the J end by 5 bases, with 8 bases between. The CDR3 is 13 amino acids. The CDR3 loop reads CASSEGAHQPQHF. The CDR3 DNA sequence: TGTGCCAGCAGTGAGGGGGCGCATCAGCCCCAGCATTTT.